A single sample is the source of the 25 T cell receptor beta chains below, sequenced in a study of T cells after yellow fever vaccination. TCRdb analysed the 5' RACE reads with MiXCR anew, one entry per CDR3 protein. The data show just under 600,000 distinct CDR3 sequences, approximately 12% seen once. This material consisted of PBMCs, taken on the day of the yellow fever booster vaccination. These receptors all stem from a man younger than 40 who received the YFV17D yellow fever vaccine.

This chain links TRBV5-4 with TRBJ1-5; D is uncertain. With 0 bases removed from V and 0 bases from J, the gap between germline ends came to 7 bases. CDR1 and CDR2 (germline): SGHNT, YYREEE (reference sequence). The length of the CDR3 is 15 residues. CDR3 residues: CASSLDSNSNQPQHF. In DNA form, the CDR3 reads TGTGCCAGCAGCTTGGACTCAAATAGCAATCAGCCCCAGCATTTT.

The chain carries TRBV5-5 and TRBJ2-7, with TRBD2 identical over 7 bases. CDR1 is SGHKS, CDR2 YYEKEE, per germline (reference sequence). The CDR3 contains 15 residues. V gave up 7 bases and J gave up 0 bases; unmatched junction bases: 10. In DNA form, the CDR3 reads TGTGCCAGCCGCCAGGGAGGGGCTAGCTCCTACGAGCAGTACTTC. Translation gives CASRQGGASSYEQYF.

This clonotype was seen a few times. This rearrangement joins TRBV20-1 to TRBJ2-3, with 9 bases fitting TRBD2. Germline V gene sequence: CDR1 DFQATT, CDR2 SNEGSKA (reference sequence). Trimming cost V 3 bases and J 4 bases; bases outside gene matches: 8. There are 15 residues in the CDR3. The CDR3 bases are TGCAGTGCTAGTTATGGGCTAGCGGGACCAGATACGCAGTATTTT. Translation: CSASYGLAGPDTQYF.

The sample holds a few counts of this clonotype. V is TRBV28 and J is TRBJ2-5, with no clear D. V dropped 8 bases and J dropped 3 bases, with 7 bases sitting between them. Germline-derived CDR1 and CDR2 are MDHEN and SYDVKM. The CDR3 extends over 11 amino acids. The CDR3 bases are TGTGCCAGCGAACGAGAAGAGACCCAGTACTTC. It specifies CASEREETQYF.

This clonotype was seen a handful of times. V gene TRBV27 combines with J gene TRBJ2-5; a possible D gene is TRBD1 (6 bases). V shed 10 bases and J shed 5 bases, with 11 bases lying between them. The germline V gene encodes CDR1 MNHEY and CDR2 SMNVEV (reference sequence). This CDR3 is 11 amino acids long. The CDR3 bases are TGTGCCACAGGGGTCGGGGAGACCCAGTACTTC. Translation: CATGVGETQYF.

CDR3 sequence reads: CASWGANTGELFF. The CDR3 DNA is TGTGCCAGCTGGGGCGCGAACACCGGGGAGCTGTTTTTT. The chain couples TRBV6-1 to TRBJ2-2; D perhaps matches TRBD1 (5 bases). The CDR3 spans 13 residues. The ends were cut back, 8 bases at V and 0 bases at J, with 7 bases in the middle. Per germline, CDR1 MNHNS and CDR2 SASEGT.

The rearrangement uses TRBV12-3 or TRBV12-4 and TRBJ2-2; D not certain. The CDR3 covers 13 residues. V was clipped by 7 bases and J by 3 bases, with 9 bases between them. The CDR3 protein is CASTARHTGELFF. The CDR3 nucleotides read TGTGCCAGCACGGCGAGGCACACCGGGGAGCTGTTTTTT.

There are a few counts of this clonotype. This sequence joins TRBV7-2 and TRBJ2-5, with 10 bases fitting TRBD1. The CDR3 consists of 17 residues. The V gene end was trimmed by 3 bases and the J gene end by 4 bases; junction bases not matched to a gene: 11. CDR1 SGHTA and CDR2 FQGNSA come from the germline V gene. The CDR3 here is CASSFALGTGERETQYF. The DNA of the CDR3 is TGTGCCAGCAGCTTCGCCCTTGGGACAGGGGAACGAGAGACCCAGTACTTC.

This clonotype has ten or more counts. The chain carries TRBV5-1 and TRBJ2-1; no clear D. Trimming shortened V by 1 base and J by 0 bases, and 8 bases separated the two germline ends. There are 15 residues in the CDR3. The germline CDR1 and CDR2 sequences are SGHRS and YFSETQ. The CDR3 coding sequence is TGCGCCAGCAGCTTGACGGATAGCTCCTACAATGAGCAGTTCTTC. It is translated as CASSLTDSSYNEQFF.

This clonotype was picked up many times. This sequence joins TRBV4-3 and TRBJ2-2; 8 bases match TRBD2. V was pared by 2 bases and J by 6 bases, with 8 bases of the junction left unmatched. Germline CDR1 LGHNA, CDR2 YSLEER. The CDR3 has 16 amino acids. The CDR3 is CASSQPGTSRAGELFF. CDR3 in DNA: TGCGCCAGCAGCCAACCCGGGACTAGTAGAGCCGGGGAGCTGTTTTTT.

This clonotype has more than one count but fewer than ten. The genes are TRBV18 and TRBJ2-5; D is ambiguous. The CDR3 has 16 residues. V gave up 0 bases and J gave up 1 base, with 12 bases separating them. The V gene's germline CDR1 is KGHSH and CDR2 LQKENI. CDR3 loop: CASSPPSVHRQETQYF. In nucleotides, the CDR3 is TGTGCCAGCTCACCACCGTCGGTACATCGCCAAGAGACCCAGTACTTC.

This clonotype was picked up a small number of times. V usage is TRBV25-1 and J usage is TRBJ1-6; D unresolved. The CDR3 is 16 residues long. CDR1 is MGHDK, CDR2 SYGVNS, per germline. Trimming stripped 1 base from V and 10 bases from J, with 17 bases between. The CDR3: CASSESYREPSSPLHF. CDR3 bases: TGTGCCAGCAGTGAATCCTACCGGGAGCCCTCATCACCCCTCCACTTT.

The chain links TRBV15 to TRBJ2-5; TRBD2 might be the D (6 bases). Trimming shortened V by 0 bases and J by 1 base, and 15 bases separated the two germline ends. CDR1 is LNHNV, CDR2 YYDKDF, per germline (reference sequence). The CDR3 totals 17 residues. CDR3 DNA sequence: TGTGCCACCAGCAGAGATCTGCGGGGCCGGTTCCAAGAGACCCAGTACTTC. This codes for CATSRDLRGRFQETQYF.

The chain employs TRBV10-2 and TRBJ1-1; D perhaps matches TRBD1 (6 bases). V lost 7 bases and J lost 3, with 15 bases in between. This CDR3 spans 14 amino acids. CDR1 and CDR2 (germline): WSHSY, SAAADI. The CDR3 DNA reads TGCGCCAGCACCCAAAGGAAGGGGGACACTGAAGCTTTCTTT. It codes for CASTQRKGDTEAFF.

This clonotype has only a few counts. The gene calls are TRBV15 and TRBJ2-5; 10 positions match TRBD2. Germline assignment: CDR1 LNHNV and CDR2 YYDKDF (reference sequence). The CDR3 runs 14 residues. V dropped 6 bases and J dropped 5; count of bases not matched to a gene: 6. The CDR3 protein is CATRASGSSETQYF. The CDR3 nucleotides read TGTGCCACCAGGGCTAGCGGGAGTTCGGAGACCCAGTACTTC.

This clonotype was detected ten times or more. The chain combines TRBV5-1 with TRBJ2-1; 9 bases match TRBD2. The trim removed 3 bases at V and 3 bases at J, leaving 4 bases unmatched. Germline V gene lookup returns CDR1 SGHRS and CDR2 YFSETQ. This CDR3 is 15 amino acids long. The CDR3 DNA is TGCGCCAGCAGCTCCGGACTAGCGATCTACAATGAGCAGTTCTTC. Protein sequence: CASSSGLAIYNEQFF.

The chain couples TRBV11-3 to TRBJ2-1; D is unresolved. The CDR3 loop spans 13 amino acids. Between the trimmed V and J ends, which lost 1 base and 9 bases, there was a span of 10 bases. Germline lookup yields CDR1 SGHNT and CDR2 YENEEA. CDR3 sequence: CASSLGLHGEQFF. The CDR3 DNA follows: TGTGCCAGCAGCTTAGGGCTCCATGGTGAGCAGTTCTTC.

The chain couples TRBV5-5 to TRBJ1-6, with a weak D call TRBD1 (6 bases). The V gene lost 4 bases and the J gene lost 7 bases, with 12 bases spanning the gap. The CDR3 has 14 amino acids. The germline V gene has CDR1 SGHKS and CDR2 YYEKEE (reference sequence). The CDR3 loop reads CASSPGQMNSPLHF. CDR3 sequence (DNA): TGTGCCAGCAGCCCCGGACAGATGAATTCACCCCTCCACTTT.

V is TRBV30 and J is TRBJ2-1, with a possible D match to TRBD2 (5 bases). The CDR3 has 13 residues. The germline V gene encodes CDR1 GTSNPN and CDR2 SVGIG (reference sequence). Trimming took 1 base from V and 7 from J, leaving 11 bases between them. CDR3 sequence (DNA): TGTGCCTGGAGTGCGTCTAGCCGAAATGAGCAGTTCTTC. It yields the protein CAWSASSRNEQFF.

The chain employs TRBV11-2 and TRBJ2-7; maybe TRBD1 (5 bases). The CDR3 sequence is 14 residues long. Germline lookup yields CDR1 SGHAT and CDR2 FQNNGV. V was shortened by 5 bases and J by 2 bases, with 13 bases between the two germline ends. CDR3: CASSTPDKTYEQYF. CDR3 nucleotides: TGTGCCAGCAGCACCCCGGACAAGACCTACGAGCAGTACTTC.

This chain joins TRBV6-2 or TRBV6-3 and TRBJ2-1; 9 bases align to TRBD1. Unmatched junction bases numbered 4, after V lost 0 bases and J lost 4 bases. Germline V lookup: CDR1 MNHEY, CDR2 SVGEGT. This CDR3 comprises 16 residues. The CDR3 DNA follows: TGTGCCAGCAGTTACTCGGGACAGGGTGTGTACAATGAGCAGTTCTTC. Translating gives CASSYSGQGVYNEQFF.

This clonotype came up a few times. The V call is TRBV7-2, the J call TRBJ2-7, with 7 bases fitting TRBD2. CDR1 is SGHTA and CDR2 is FQGNSA in the germline V gene. After removal of 4 bases from V and 11 bases from J, the junction contained 11 bases not matched to a gene. The CDR3 spans 13 residues. CDR3 sequence: CASSSSSGREKYF. The DNA for the CDR3 is TGTGCCAGCAGCTCATCCTCGGGGAGGGAAAAGTACTTC.

The chain has TRBV5-5 and TRBJ2-3; weak D call: TRBD2 (5 bases). CDR3 size: 16 residues. The V gene's germline CDR1 is SGHKS and CDR2 YYEKEE (reference sequence). Trimming stripped 5 bases from V and 0 bases from J, with 16 bases between. This chain's CDR3 is CASRGLGGQSTDTQYF. DNA for the CDR3: TGTGCCAGCAGGGGCCTGGGCGGGCAGAGCACAGATACGCAGTATTTT.

This clonotype appeared a few times. The CDR3 loop is CASSALRGPSTDTQYF. CDR3 coding DNA: TGTGCCAGCAGCGCACTCAGGGGGCCGTCCACAGATACGCAGTATTTT. The V gene is TRBV9, the J gene TRBJ2-3, with 8 bases matching TRBD1. CDR1 is SGDLS and CDR2 is YYNGEE in the germline V gene. This CDR3 comprises 16 residues. The V gene end was trimmed by 3 bases and the J gene end by 2 bases; junction bases not matched to a gene: 8.

The chain recombines TRBV14 with TRBJ2-3; 9 bases fit TRBD2. The J segment lost 6 bases and the V segment lost 4 bases, leaving 11 bases of the junction unmatched. From germline, CDR1 is SGHDN and CDR2 FVKESK. The CDR3 sequence is 16 residues long. Written as DNA, the CDR3 is TGTGCCAGCAGCCCGTTATCTGGCGGGAGGGTGGATACGCAGTATTTT. It is translated as CASSPLSGGRVDTQYF.